Presented here are 19 T cell receptor beta chains from one specimen sequenced in a study of early T cells in non-severe SARS-CoV-2 infection. TCRdb itself ran the 5' RACE reads through MiXCR, one entry per CDR3 protein. The sample consists of roughly 38,000 distinct CDR3 sequences, less than 6% of them appearing once. The input for sequencing was whole blood, taken at baseline. The origin of the receptors is an adult who was a healthcare worker with PCR-confirmed SARS-CoV-2 infection or an uninfected control (not recorded which).

The sample holds a few counts of this clonotype. This chain connects TRBV11-2 to TRBJ2-7; 10 bases fit TRBD1. The CDR3 consists of 15 residues. With V trimmed by 5 bases and J by 2 bases, 6 bases remained unmatched. From germline, CDR1 is SGHAT and CDR2 FQNNGV. This chain's CDR3 is CASSRPGQGTYEQYF. CDR3 coding DNA: TGTGCCAGCAGCCGCCCGGGACAGGGGACCTACGAGCAGTACTTC. The whole variable domain, remainder taken from reference TRBV11-2 and TRBJ2-7, is EAGVAQSPRYKIIEKRQSVAFWCNPISGHATLYWYQQILGQGPKLLIQFQNNGVVDDSQLPKDRFSAERLKGVDSTLKIQPAKLEDSAVYLCASSRPGQGTYEQYFGPGTRLTVT.

This clonotype has at least ten counts. CDR3 coding DNA: TGTGCCAGCAGCTCCAGAAGATTGGGCCTGGAGGGCACCGGGGAGCTGTTTTTT. It encodes CASSSRRLGLEGTGELFF. The chain uses TRBV7-8 and TRBJ2-2, with D perhaps matching TRBD2 (6 bases). The V gene lost 4 bases and the J gene lost 4 bases, with 22 bases spanning the gap. Germline V CDR1 and CDR2: SGHVS, FQNEAQ. The CDR3 sequence is 18 residues long.

This clonotype was seen a few times. The rearrangement joins TRBV13 to TRBJ2-1; TRBD2 agrees at 7 bases. The CDR3 sequence is 17 residues long. J was trimmed by 0 bases and V by 1 base; bases with no gene match: 6. Germline V gives CDR1 PRHDT, CDR2 FYEKMQ (reference sequence). In DNA, the CDR3 is TGTGCCAGCAGCTTAGTATCCGGGAGGAGCTCCTACAATGAGCAGTTCTTC. It specifies CASSLVSGRSSYNEQFF.

This clonotype was recorded at least ten times. The rearrangement links TRBV11-2 to TRBJ2-1; D uncertain. This CDR3 has 17 residues. Trimming stripped 4 bases from V and 6 bases from J, with 22 bases between. Germline lookup yields CDR1 SGHAT and CDR2 FQNNGV. CDR3: CASSWAPGPTPLNEQFF. The CDR3 DNA is TGTGCCAGCAGCTGGGCCCCGGGCCCTACCCCGCTCAATGAGCAGTTCTTC.

This clonotype was seen at least ten times. The chain uses TRBV7-2 and TRBJ1-2; D is unclear. Germline V gene data show CDR1 as SGHTA and CDR2 as FQGNSA. CDR3 length: 15 amino acids. V was clipped by 3 bases and J by 4 bases, with 15 bases between them. The CDR3 nucleotides read TGTGCCAGCAGCTTGCCGGGCAGGTGGGGCTATGGCTACACCTTC. Amino acid sequence: CASSLPGRWGYGYTF.

This clonotype was picked up many times. The chain carries TRBV18 and TRBJ2-2; D is uncertain. Per germline, CDR1 KGHSH and CDR2 LQKENI. Trimming left V 5 bases short and J 0 bases short, with 1 base between. The CDR3 spans 12 residues. CDR3 DNA: TGTGCCAGCTCAACGAACACCGGGGAGCTGTTTTTT. This codes for CASSTNTGELFF.

This clonotype was seen ten or more times. CDR3 DNA: TGCAGCGTTGTGGAGGGGGGGCTGGGCGAGCAGTACTTC. This translates into CSVVEGGLGEQYF. The chain recombines TRBV29-1 with TRBJ2-7; maybe TRBD2 (7 bases). The CDR3 totals 13 residues. Germline assignment: CDR1 SQVTM and CDR2 ANQGSEA. Trimming shortened V by 4 bases and J by 6 bases, and 16 bases separated the two germline ends.

This clonotype occurred many times. J is TRBJ2-1 and V is TRBV15; D may match TRBD1 or TRBD2 (5 bases each). CDR1 is LNHNV and CDR2 is YYDKDF in the germline V gene (reference sequence). CDR3 length: 13 residues. The ends were cut back, 1 base at V and 9 bases at J, with 10 bases in the middle. The CDR3 sequence is CATSRVGTFEQFF. The CDR3 DNA reads as TGTGCCACCAGCAGAGTCGGGACCTTTGAGCAGTTCTTC.

The chain uses TRBV10-2 and TRBJ2-7, with a possible D match to TRBD1 (5 bases). The CDR3 spans 14 residues. Per the germline V gene, CDR1 is WSHSY and CDR2 is SAAADI. V dropped 0 bases and J dropped 9 bases, with 15 bases sitting between them. In nucleotides, the CDR3 is TGCGCCAGCAGTGAGTCCCGCAGGGAATTAGGGCAGTACTTC. It yields the protein CASSESRRELGQYF.

This clonotype was found many times. A junction boundary mismatches the germline segment, possibly from a read error. The V call is TRBV5-1, the J call TRBJ2-1, with D possibly being TRBD2 (6 bases). This CDR3 spans 15 amino acids. Germline V gene lookup returns CDR1 SGHRS and CDR2 YFSETQ. The DNA of the CDR3 is TGCGCCAGCAGCTCACCGGGAGATCTCTACCATGAGCAGTTCTTC. Residues: CASSSPGDLYHEQFF. Full variable domain (rest looked up from reference TRBV5-1 and TRBJ2-1): KAGVTQTPRYLIKTRGQQVTLSCSPISGHRSVSWYQQTPGQGLQFLFEYFSETQRNKGNFPGRFSGRQFSNSRSEMNVSTLELGDSALYLCASSSPGDLYHEQFFGPGTRLTVL.

This clonotype was recorded many times. The chain couples TRBV20-1 to TRBJ2-1, with TRBD2 identical over 10 bases. V lost 6 bases and J lost 3; bases outside the gene matches: 5. CDR1 is DFQATT, CDR2 SNEGSKA, per germline (reference sequence). The CDR3 runs to 14 residues. CDR3 sequence (DNA): TGCAGTGCCTCAAGCGGGAGGGACTACAATGAGCAGTTCTTC. Translation: CSASSGRDYNEQFF.

This clonotype was picked up a small number of times. CDR3 DNA sequence: TGTGCTAGTGGAGCCGGACCAGGGGTCGGAGGATACACCTTC. Translated: CASGAGPGVGGYTF. The chain carries TRBV12-5 and TRBJ1-2, with TRBD1 as a possible D gene (6 bases). CDR3 length: 14 amino acids. V was pared by 6 bases and J by 11 bases, with 22 bases between. In germline, CDR1 is LGHNT, CDR2 FRNRAP.

Ten or more counts support this clonotype. This chain joins TRBV7-8 and TRBJ1-5, with a possible D match to TRBD1 (5 bases). The CDR3 covers 15 residues. The V gene's germline CDR1 is SGHVS and CDR2 FQNEAQ. V was clipped by 1 base and J by 9 bases, with 16 bases between them. DNA for the CDR3: TGTGCCAGCAGCTTAGGGGCGAAGGGGTCCGGGCCCCAGCATTTT. It is translated as CASSLGAKGSGPQHF. Complete variable domain (other parts from reference TRBV7-8 and TRBJ1-5): GAGVSQSPRYKVAKRGQDVALRCDPISGHVSLFWYQQALGQGPEFLTYFQNEAQLDKSGLPSDRFFAERPEGSVSTLKIQRTQQEDSAVYLCASSLGAKGSGPQHFGDGTRLSIL.

This clonotype was detected many times. The CDR3: CASRVEGGGEQYF. In DNA, the CDR3 is TGTGCCAGCAGGGTGGAAGGAGGCGGGGAGCAGTACTTC. The chain carries TRBV2 and TRBJ2-7; D perhaps matches TRBD2 (5 bases). Trimming removed 6 bases from V and 7 bases from J, with 16 bases in between. Germline V gene lookup returns CDR1 SNHLY and CDR2 FYNNEI. This CDR3 spans 13 amino acids.

In its sample, this clonotype was seen many times. The chain has TRBV29-1 and TRBJ2-5; D is possibly TRBD2 (6 bases). CDR1 and CDR2 from the germline V gene are SQVTM and ANQGSEA. The CDR3 contains 13 residues. With 2 bases removed from V and 5 bases from J, the gap between germline ends came to 12 bases. The CDR3 coding sequence is TGCAGCGTTGAACGGACCCGGGAGGAGACCCAGTACTTC. Amino acids: CSVERTREETQYF.

This clonotype was picked up many times. The V gene is TRBV7-2, the J gene TRBJ2-3; the match to TRBD2 covers 11 bases. This CDR3 spans 16 amino acids. Germline values: CDR1 SGHTA, CDR2 FQGNSA. The J segment lost 8 bases and the V segment lost 1 base, leaving 8 bases of the junction unmatched. The CDR3 protein is CASSLGTSGGSGTQYF. The CDR3 DNA follows: TGTGCCAGCAGCTTAGGAACTAGCGGGGGTAGTGGTACGCAGTATTTT. Filled out from reference TRBV7-2 and TRBJ2-3, the complete variable domain reads GAGVSQSPSNKVTEKGKDVELRCDPISGHTALYWYRQSLGQGLEFLIYFQGNSAPDKSGLPSDRFSAERTGGSVSTLTIQRTQQEDSAVYLCASSLGTSGGSGTQYFGPGTRLTVL.

This clonotype has ten or more counts. The V gene is TRBV7-9, the J gene TRBJ2-2; D is possibly TRBD1 (5 bases). This CDR3 has 14 amino acids. Germline CDR1 and CDR2: SEHNR and FQNEAQ (reference sequence). The V end was cut by 3 bases, the J end by 4 bases, with 9 bases between. The CDR3 here is CASSFWTTTGELFF. CDR3 DNA sequence: TGTGCCAGCAGCTTTTGGACAACCACCGGGGAGCTGTTTTTT.

There are many counts of this clonotype. The chain is built from TRBV18 and TRBJ1-1; 8 bases are a match to TRBD1. Looked up from germline, CDR1 is KGHSH and CDR2 is LQKENI. Trimming removed 3 bases from V and 0 bases from J; junction bases left unmatched: 9. The CDR3 consists of 17 residues. The CDR3 DNA sequence: TGTGCCAGCTCACCGCGCAGGACAGGGCGCATGAACACTGAAGCTTTCTTT. This codes for CASSPRRTGRMNTEAFF.

This clonotype has a count of ten or more. The rearrangement links TRBV29-1 to TRBJ2-7; 11 nucleotides align to TRBD2. The CDR3 runs to 13 residues. The trim removed 7 bases at V and 7 bases at J, leaving 9 bases unmatched. Germline values: CDR1 SQVTM, CDR2 ANQGSEA. The CDR3 reads CSAETSGTGEQYF. The CDR3 DNA reads TGCAGCGCCGAGACTAGCGGGACGGGGGAGCAGTACTTC.